The 30 T cell receptor beta chains reported below all come from one sample, sequenced in a study of blood T cell repertoires in COVID-19. Assay used: immunoSEQ multiplex PCR; TCRdb lists only in-frame clones, some missing. The sample lists 80,000 or so clones, about nine tenths occurring once. Sequencing was carried out using peripheral blood. Source of these receptors: a woman in her fifties or sixties in a cohort sampled during active COVID-19.

The chain couples TRBV2 to TRBJ1-4; 7 positions match TRBD1. V lost 7 bases to trimming and J lost 4 bases; unmatched junction nucleotides: 9. CDR3 length equals 15 residues. Germline V gene data show CDR1 as SNHLY and CDR2 as FYNNEI. CDR3 bases: TGTGCCAGCAAGCTAGGGGGCACGGGTAATGAAAAACTGTTTTTT. This sequence encodes CASKLGGTGNEKLFF.

The J gene is TRBJ2-1, the V gene TRBV29-1, with 12 positions matching TRBD2. Germline CDR1 SQVTM, CDR2 ANQGSEA. This CDR3 is 13 amino acids long. V dropped 6 bases and J dropped 5; count of bases not matched to a gene: 2. In DNA form, the CDR3 reads TGCAGCGTCCGGACTAGCGGGAACAATGAGCAGTTCTTC. Protein: CSVRTSGNNEQFF.

The V gene is TRBV28, the J gene TRBJ2-4, with 8 bases aligning to TRBD1. There are 16 residues in the CDR3. V shed 2 bases and J 1 base; nucleotides not matched to a gene: 4. Germline CDR1 is MDHEN and CDR2 is SYDVKM. This chain's CDR3 is CASSLLTGGAKNIQYF. In DNA form, the CDR3 reads TGTGCCAGCAGTTTACTCACAGGGGGGGCCAAAAACATTCAGTACTTC.

V usage is TRBV4-2 and J usage is TRBJ2-7; the match to TRBD2 covers 9 bases. The CDR3 spans 18 residues. With 1 base clipped from V and 2 bases from J, the junction kept 12 bases outside the gene matches. CDR1 and CDR2 (germline): LGHNA, YNFKEQ. The CDR3 here is CASSQGFLGSGGTYEQYF. The CDR3 coding sequence is TGTGCCAGCAGCCAAGGCTTTCTTGGGAGCGGGGGGACCTACGAGCAGTACTTC.

The chain uses TRBV9 and TRBJ2-2, with TRBD2 matching 11 bases. CDR1 is SGDLS, CDR2 YYNGEE, per germline. This CDR3 has 18 amino acids. Unmatched junction bases numbered 6, after V lost 0 bases and J lost 2 bases. This chain's CDR3 is CASSVEPRLAGNTGELFF. The CDR3 nucleotides are TGTGCCAGCAGCGTAGAACCCAGACTAGCGGGAAACACCGGGGAGCTGTTTTTT.

The rearrangement joins TRBV3-1 (or the pseudogene TRBV3-2) to TRBJ1-6; TRBD1 agrees at 7 bases. V lost 0 bases, J lost 9 bases, and 8 bases stayed unmatched. The CDR3 consists of 16 residues. CDR1 and CDR2 (germline): LGHDT, YNNKEL (reference sequence). The CDR3, as DNA: TGTGCCAGCAGCCAAGATATGGCAGGGGGATTTTCACCCCTCCACTTT. Amino acids: CASSQDMAGGFSPLHF.

This chain joins TRBV9 and TRBJ2-7; D not certain. Trimming cost V 3 bases and J 0 bases, with 7 bases left between them. The CDR3 extends over 13 amino acids. Germline assignment: CDR1 SGDLS and CDR2 YYNGEE. CDR3 residues: CASSDDNSYEQYF. The CDR3 nucleotides are TGTGCCAGCAGCGACGACAACTCCTACGAGCAGTACTTC.

V is TRBV4-1 and J is TRBJ2-1; 12 bases are a match to TRBD2. The germline CDR1 and CDR2 sequences are MGHRA and YSYEKL. The CDR3 extends over 15 amino acids. With 1 base clipped from V and 8 bases from J, the junction kept 3 bases outside the gene matches. CDR3 in DNA: TGCGCCAGCAGCCAAGGACTAGCGGGAGTCGATGAGCAGTTCTTC. Translation: CASSQGLAGVDEQFF.

V gene TRBV6-5 combines with J gene TRBJ2-3; D gene unclear. This CDR3 is built from 12 residues. V dropped 4 bases and J dropped 5 bases, with 7 bases sitting between them. Germline-derived CDR1 and CDR2 are MNHEY and SVGAGI. CDR3 loop: CASSSPGDTQYF. As DNA, the CDR3 is TGTGCCAGCAGTTCCCCCGGAGATACGCAGTATTTT.

The chain combines TRBV25-1 with TRBJ2-2, with TRBD2 matching over 10 bases. CDR1 is MGHDK and CDR2 is SYGVNS in the germline V gene. After removal of 2 bases from V and 7 bases from J, the junction contained 7 bases not matched to a gene. The CDR3 sequence is 16 residues long. The CDR3 is CASSEQREGNGGELFF. The CDR3 coding sequence is TGTGCCAGCAGTGAACAGCGGGAGGGCAATGGCGGGGAGCTGTTTTTT.

J is TRBJ2-1 and V is TRBV15, with 10 nucleotides matching TRBD2. The CDR3 runs 17 residues. The junction had 11 bases not matched to a gene; V was cut back by 0 bases and J by 9 bases. CDR1 and CDR2 (germline): LNHNV, YYDKDF (reference sequence). CDR3 nucleotide sequence: TGTGCCACCAGCAGAGATCTATCAGCGGGAGGGCAGAGTGAGCAGTTCTTC. It encodes CATSRDLSAGGQSEQFF.

The chain couples TRBV5-3 to TRBJ1-5; D is perhaps TRBD1 (5 bases). TRBV5-3 is treated as an ORF (open reading frame) with a function not yet certain. This CDR3 has 17 amino acids. V was shortened by 1 base and J by 5 bases, with 19 bases between the two germline ends. CDR3 DNA: TGTGCCAGAAGCTTGAGGGCAAAGTCTTGGGGGGATCAGCCCCAGCATTTT. Translated, it gives CARSLRAKSWGDQPQHF.

V usage is TRBV7-2 and J usage is TRBJ2-7; unclear D gene. Trimming removed 2 bases at V and 6 bases at J, with 17 bases between. Germline V lookup: CDR1 SGHTA, CDR2 FQGNSA. The CDR3 is made up of 15 amino acids. The CDR3: CASSLLETVRVEQYF. CDR3 DNA: TGTGCCAGCAGCTTACTGGAAACTGTTCGGGTCGAGCAGTACTTC.

The rearrangement links TRBV27 to TRBJ2-3, with 7 bases matching TRBD2. Germline V gives CDR1 MNHEY, CDR2 SMNVEV (reference sequence). J lost 2 bases, V lost 5 bases, and 7 bases had no gene match. This CDR3 is built from 15 residues. The DNA for the CDR3 is TGTGCCAGCAGTCAACGGGACTATTTCACAGATACGCAGTATTTT. It yields the protein CASSQRDYFTDTQYF.

The chain employs TRBV5-6 and TRBJ1-6; TRBD1 aligns across 7 bases. Germline loops: CDR1 SGHDT, CDR2 YYEEEE. V lost 4 bases, J lost 7 bases, and 8 bases stayed unmatched. This CDR3 is built from 15 residues. The CDR3 nucleotides are TGTGCCAGCAGCCTACAGGGGAATTGGAATTCACCCCTCCACTTT. The encoded protein is CASSLQGNWNSPLHF.

The CDR3 DNA reads as TGCAGCGCTAGCGGGAGCGGCACCGGGGAGCTGTTTTTT. It is translated as CSASGSGTGELFF. This chain uses TRBV29-1 with TRBJ2-2; 10 bases are a match to TRBD2. The CDR3 is 13 residues long. Looked up from germline, CDR1 is SQVTM and CDR2 is ANQGSEA. V was pared by 7 bases and J by 4 bases, with 3 bases of the junction left unmatched.

The J gene is TRBJ1-1, the V gene TRBV7-6; the match to TRBD1 covers 7 bases. The CDR3 loop spans 15 amino acids. Germline loops: CDR1 SGHVS, CDR2 FNYEAQ. The junction had 7 bases not matched to a gene; V was cut back by 4 bases and J by 2 bases. CDR3 protein: CASSSHRDSNTEAFF. CDR3 bases: TGTGCCAGCAGCTCCCACCGGGACAGCAACACTGAAGCTTTCTTT.

V is TRBV24-1 and J is TRBJ2-2; D perhaps matches TRBD2 (6 bases). Germline V lookup: CDR1 KGHDR, CDR2 SFDVKD. This CDR3 has 15 residues. V dropped 1 base and J dropped 6 bases, with 11 bases sitting between them. CDR3 sequence reads: CATSDFGLAPGELFF. Here the CDR3 DNA reads TGTGCCACCAGTGATTTTGGGCTAGCGCCCGGGGAGCTGTTTTTT.

The rearrangement links TRBV7-2 to TRBJ1-6; TRBD1 aligns across 8 bases. With 3 bases clipped from V and 7 bases from J, the junction kept 2 bases outside the gene matches. In germline, CDR1 is SGHTA, CDR2 FQGNSA. The CDR3 is made up of 14 amino acids. The CDR3: CASSFRGRNSPLHF. The CDR3, as DNA: TGTGCCAGCAGCTTCAGGGGGCGGAATTCACCCCTCCACTTT.

The V call is TRBV10-2, the J call TRBJ2-2; TRBD2 matches at 9 bases. There are 15 residues in the CDR3. V was clipped by 3 bases and J by 7 bases; unmatched bases: 6. Germline lookup yields CDR1 WSHSY and CDR2 SAAADI. The CDR3 DNA follows: TGCGCCAGCAGTGATTTAGCGGGAGCCAACGGGGAGCTGTTTTTT. This codes for CASSDLAGANGELFF.

This clone was picked up one time. V is TRBV11-2 and J is TRBJ2-3; 9 bases are shared with TRBD2. Germline CDR1 is SGHAT and CDR2 is FQNNGV. This CDR3 comprises 16 residues. The ends lost 5 bases at V and 3 bases at J; junction bases unmatched: 9. The CDR3 loop reads CASSRDAGGPTDTQYF. CDR3 nucleotides: TGTGCCAGCAGCAGAGACGCGGGAGGGCCTACAGATACGCAGTATTTT.

The rearrangement joins TRBV7-3 to TRBJ2-1; D is unclear. Trimming took off 2 bases at V and 7 bases at J, with 9 bases between the two ends. In germline, CDR1 is SGHTA, CDR2 FQGTGA. CDR3 length: 13 amino acids. CDR3 amino acids: CASSLLSENEQFF. CDR3 nucleotide sequence: TGTGCCAGCAGCTTACTGAGCGAGAATGAGCAGTTCTTC.

V and J are TRBV19 and TRBJ1-5; the D gene is possibly TRBD1 (5 bases). V was shortened by 6 bases and J by 0 bases, with 12 bases between the two germline ends. In germline, CDR1 is LNHDA, CDR2 SQIVND (reference sequence). The CDR3 has 15 amino acids. CDR3 in DNA: TGTGCCAGTAGCCCTCGACAGCCTAGCAATCAGCCCCAGCATTTT. Its protein product is CASSPRQPSNQPQHF.

Written as DNA, the CDR3 is TGTGCCAGCAGCCGGGGCAGGGGAGATCAGCCCCAGCATTTT. It codes for CASSRGRGDQPQHF. This chain links TRBV5-5 with TRBJ1-5; possibly TRBD1 for D (6 bases). The germline gives CDR1 SGHKS, CDR2 YYEKEE (reference sequence). V gave up 4 bases and J gave up 5 bases, with 13 bases separating them. This CDR3 has 14 residues.

This clone was counted once. The V and J genes are TRBV5-5 and TRBJ1-1; the D is unclear. Germline assignment: CDR1 SGHKS and CDR2 YYEKEE (reference sequence). The CDR3 runs 13 residues. Between the trimmed V and J ends, which lost 2 bases and 2 bases, there was a span of 7 bases. CDR3 amino acids: CASSFEGNTEAFF. Here the CDR3 DNA reads TGTGCCAGCAGCTTCGAGGGTAACACTGAAGCTTTCTTT.

This chain connects TRBV28 to TRBJ1-2; 9 nucleotides align to TRBD1. The CDR3 is 15 amino acids. The germline V gene encodes CDR1 MDHEN and CDR2 SYDVKM. V was clipped by 3 bases and J by 10 bases; unmatched bases: 12. The DNA of the CDR3 is TGTGCCAGCAGTTTGTACCCCACAGGGGGCGAGGACTACACCTTC. It specifies CASSLYPTGGEDYTF.

This chain links TRBV29-1 with TRBJ1-2, with D hard to call. Germline CDR1 is SQVTM and CDR2 is ANQGSEA. CDR3 size: 12 residues. Trimming shortened V by 4 bases and J by 6 bases, and 12 bases separated the two germline ends. The CDR3 DNA sequence: TGCAGCGTTGGGGGAGGGAAGGATGGCTACACCTTC. It yields the protein CSVGGGKDGYTF.

The chain employs TRBV28 and TRBJ2-7; TRBD1 is a possible D gene (5 bases). Germline V gene data show CDR1 as MDHEN and CDR2 as SYDVKM. V was cut by 5 bases and J by 3 bases, with 17 bases left in between. This CDR3 comprises 15 residues. CDR3 nucleotide sequence: TGTGCCAGCAGTCGTCAGGCCAGGGTTGACTACGAGCAGTACTTC. Translating gives CASSRQARVDYEQYF.

The CDR3 region has the DNA TGTGCCAGCAGCTTAACGCCTGGGGCTAGTCTTTCGCTGAGACACAATGAGCAGTTCTTC. Protein product: CASSLTPGASLSLRHNEQFF. The chain links TRBV7-3 to TRBJ2-1; D possibly corresponds to TRBD1 (5 bases). V gave up 0 bases and J gave up 5 bases, with 26 bases separating them. The CDR3 is 20 residues long. Germline V gene data show CDR1 as SGHTA and CDR2 as FQGTGA.

This clone came up once. The CDR3 sequence: CASSSHGGGNTEAFF. In DNA, the CDR3 is TGTGCCAGCAGTTCACATGGGGGCGGGAACACTGAAGCTTTCTTT. The chain couples TRBV28 to TRBJ1-1, with TRBD1 as a possible D gene (6 bases). In germline, CDR1 is MDHEN, CDR2 SYDVKM. The CDR3 is 15 residues long. Deletions cut 4 bases from V and 1 base from J, with 13 bases between.